This is a list of T cell receptor beta chains from one sample in a study of blood T cell repertoires in COVID-19. Here immunoSEQ multiplex PCR was the method, and the copy in TCRdb shows in-frame clones only, minus some. The repertoire includes roughly 90,000 clones, roughly 78% of them detected once, and about 9.4% sits in the top ten. The material sequenced was peripheral blood. Source of these receptors: a woman aged 65 to 85 with acute or convalescent COVID-19. The CDR3 runs from the conserved cysteine through the conserved F or W. D genes are given only for firm matches. Clone sizes are given selectively: once, few, many, or a class where the clone is expanded.

v_call	d_call	clone_size	j_call	cdr3_aa	cdr3_nt
TRBV7-9	TRBD1	.	TRBJ1-1	CASSALRDREGTEAFF	TGTGCCAGCAGCGCGCTACGGGACAGGGAGGGGACTGAAGCTTTCTTT
TRBV5-6	TRBD1	once	TRBJ1-1	CASSLQGATEAFF	TGTGCCAGCAGCTTACAGGGGGCCACTGAAGCTTTCTTT
TRBV27	.	.	TRBJ2-7	CASSLQGPVGYEQYF	TGTGCCAGCAGTTTACAGGGCCCTGTAGGGTACGAGCAGTACTTC
TRBV10-3	TRBD2	.	TRBJ2-3	CAISKTGTSGGSTDTQYF	TGTGCCATCAGTAAGACCGGGACTAGCGGGGGGTCCACAGATACGCAGTATTTT
TRBV4-1	.	.	TRBJ1-1	CASSPSDITNTEAFF	TGCGCCAGCAGCCCTTCGGACATAACGAACACTGAAGCTTTCTTT
TRBV6-1	.	.	TRBJ2-2	CASSEAGGYLNTGELFF	TGTGCCAGCAGTGAAGCAGGCGGTTACCTAAACACCGGGGAGCTGTTTTTT
TRBV19	TRBD1	.	TRBJ1-1	CASSIGRTGNTEAFF	TGTGCCAGTAGTATAGGGAGGACAGGAAATACTGAAGCTTTCTTT
TRBV6-1	.	.	TRBJ1-6	CASSEHWRGQTRSPLHF	TGTGCCAGCAGTGAACATTGGCGAGGACAAACGAGATCACCCCTCCACTTT
TRBV6-6	TRBD1	.	TRBJ1-2	CASRKQGAGYTF	TGTGCCAGCAGGAAACAGGGGGCTGGCTACACCTTC
TRBV5-3	TRBD1	few	TRBJ1-1	CARSLGGTGGNENTEAFF	TGTGCCAGAAGCTTGGGGGGCACAGGGGGAAACGAGAACACTGAAGCTTTCTTT
TRBV4-2	.	.	TRBJ1-1	CASSRGDDTEAFF	TGTGCCAGCAGCCGGGGGGATGACACTGAAGCTTTCTTT
TRBV6-6	.	few	TRBJ2-2	CASSYFGGELFF	TGTGCCAGCAGTTACTTCGGCGGGGAGCTGTTTTTT
TRBV27	.	.	TRBJ1-2	CASSGDSYGYTF	TGTGCCAGCAGTGGAGACAGCTATGGCTACACCTTC
TRBV18	TRBD2	.	TRBJ2-1	CASSPRSSGVTSEQFF	TGTGCCAGCTCACCACGGTCTAGCGGGGTTACGAGTGAGCAGTTCTTC
TRBV28	TRBD1	once	TRBJ1-4	CASSEIGTGGTNEKLFF	TGTGCCAGCAGTGAAATCGGGACAGGGGGAACTAATGAAAAACTGTTTTTT
TRBV4-2	.	.	TRBJ1-2	CASSPRTSHGYTF	TGTGCCAGCAGCCCTAGGACATCTCATGGCTACACCTTC
TRBV7-6	.	once	TRBJ2-7	CASSLDRFEEQYF	TGTGCCAGCAGCTTAGACAGGTTTGAAGAGCAGTACTTC
TRBV5-6	TRBD1	.	TRBJ1-2	CASSLTGTAYGYTF	TGTGCCAGCAGCTTGACCGGGACAGCCTATGGCTACACCTTC
TRBV19	TRBD1	once	TRBJ1-2	CASNAGQGAYHGYTF	TGTGCCAGCAATGCCGGACAGGGGGCGTATCATGGCTACACCTTC
TRBV29-1	.	.	TRBJ2-3	CSVRSPYTDTQYF	TGCAGCGTCCGCTCCCCCTATACAGATACGCAGTATTTT
TRBV6-5	.	.	TRBJ1-2	CASSYRVDRSNYGYTF	TGTGCCAGCAGTTACCGGGTGGACAGATCAAACTATGGCTACACCTTC
TRBV7-3	TRBD2	.	TRBJ2-7	CASSLTKNSGGDNYEQYF	TGTGCCAGCAGCTTAACGAAAAACTCCGGGGGGGACAACTACGAGCAGTACTTC
TRBV5-6	.	.	TRBJ1-1	CASSPTGNTEAFF	TGTGCCAGCAGCCCAACAGGGAACACTGAAGCTTTCTTT
TRBV5-4	TRBD2	.	TRBJ2-3	CASSSIAGKADTQYF	TGTGCCAGCAGCTCTATAGCGGGGAAGGCAGATACGCAGTATTTT
TRBV5-6	.	.	TRBJ2-5	CASSLARQPQETQYF	TGTGCCAGCAGCTTGGCGCGGCAGCCCCAAGAGACCCAGTACTTC
TRBV19	TRBD1	.	TRBJ2-7	CASRDRGSYEQYF	TGTGCCAGTAGGGACAGGGGTTCCTACGAGCAGTACTTC
TRBV6-5	.	once	TRBJ2-1	CASSIQGPLRFF	TGTGCCAGCAGTATACAGGGCCCTTTACGGTTCTTC
TRBV19	.	.	TRBJ2-3	CASSINVLDTQYF	TGTGCCAGTAGTATTAACGTACTAGATACGCAGTATTTT
TRBV5-1	TRBD1	.	TRBJ1-5	CASSLGDRGNQPQHF	TGCGCCAGCAGCTTGGGGGACAGGGGCAATCAGCCCCAGCATTTT
TRBV5-4	.	.	TRBJ1-1	CASSRGGNTEAFF	TGTGCCAGCAGCCGGGGGGGGAACACTGAAGCTTTCTTT
TRBV24-1	.	.	TRBJ1-6	CATSDLRSGLGRSYNSPLHF	TGTGCCACCAGTGATTTGCGTTCGGGGTTGGGAAGGTCCTATAATTCACCCCTCCACTTT
TRBV30	.	few	TRBJ1-3	CAWSPPGDIPGNTIYF	TGTGCCTGGAGTCCCCCAGGGGACATTCCTGGAAACACCATATATTTT
TRBV5-1	.	.	TRBJ1-6	CASSFQGTGYNSPLHF	TGCGCCAGCAGCTTCCAGGGAACCGGCTATAATTCACCCCTCCACTTT
TRBV5-1	.	.	TRBJ2-5	CASSPEGFAGRIAETQYF	TGCGCCAGCAGCCCGGAGGGGTTCGCAGGCCGAATCGCGGAGACCCAGTACTTC
TRBV28	.	.	TRBJ2-1	CASSLGGHNEQFF	TGTGCCAGCAGTTTGGGGGGGCACAATGAGCAGTTCTTC
TRBV24-1	TRBD1	.	TRBJ2-5	CATSDPDRGQETQYF	TGTGCCACCAGTGATCCCGACAGGGGCCAAGAGACCCAGTACTTC
TRBV14	.	.	TRBJ1-6	CASSQETANSPLHF	TGTGCCAGCAGCCAGGAGACTGCGAATTCACCCCTCCACTTT
TRBV6-1	TRBD1	.	TRBJ1-2	CASSGAGGGYTF	TGTGCCAGCAGTGGAGCAGGGGGAGGCTACACCTTC
TRBV7-2	TRBD1	.	TRBJ1-5	CASSQGTGSNQPQHF	TGTGCCAGCAGCCAAGGGACAGGGAGCAATCAGCCCCAGCATTTT
TRBV6-5	.	.	TRBJ1-4	CASSYSTQGGGKLFF	TGTGCCAGCAGTTACTCGACACAGGGCGGGGGAAAACTGTTTTTT
TRBV6-1	TRBD1	.	TRBJ1-1	CASSEGETGGTEAFF	TGTGCCAGCAGTGAAGGCGAGACAGGGGGCACTGAAGCTTTCTTT
TRBV1	.	.	TRBJ1-6	CTSSQFPDANSPLHF	TGCACCAGCAGCCAGTTTCCAGATGCTAATTCACCCCTCCACTTT
TRBV20-1	.	once	TRBJ2-7	CSASSFGEQYF	TGCAGTGCTAGTTCATTCGGGGAGCAGTACTTC
TRBV18	TRBD1	few	TRBJ1-1	CASSPPGQGLVNTEAFF	TGTGCCAGCTCCCCTCCGGGACAGGGTTTGGTGAACACTGAAGCTTTCTTT
TRBV11-2	TRBD1	.	TRBJ2-7	CASSLIGQGSEQYF	TGTGCCAGCAGCTTAATTGGACAGGGGTCCGAGCAGTACTTC
TRBV2	TRBD1	.	TRBJ1-2	CASIQTGLNYGYTF	TGTGCCAGCATCCAGACAGGGTTAAACTATGGCTACACCTTC
TRBV4-2	.	.	TRBJ1-3	CASSQEGARTGNTIYF	TGTGCCAGCAGCCAAGAGGGGGCGCGAACTGGAAACACCATATATTTT
TRBV19	.	.	TRBJ2-6	CASSIWGAGANVLTF	TGTGCCAGTAGTATATGGGGGGCTGGGGCCAACGTCCTGACTTTC
TRBV14	TRBD2	once	TRBJ2-3	CASSRGAGGTDTQYF	TGTGCCAGCAGTCGAGGGGCGGGAGGCACAGATACGCAGTATTTT
TRBV5-6	.	.	TRBJ2-1	CASSFGGLTTEQFF	TGTGCCAGCAGCTTCGGGGGGCTCACTACTGAGCAGTTCTTC
TRBV19	TRBD1	.	TRBJ1-2	CASRSLDREIYGYTF	TGTGCCAGTAGATCCTTGGACAGGGAAATCTATGGCTACACCTTC
TRBV5-4	TRBD1	once	TRBJ2-7	CASSLTGGYEQYF	TGTGCCAGCAGCCTCACAGGGGGCTACGAGCAGTACTTC
TRBV5-1	.	.	TRBJ2-2	CASSSDSPNTGELFF	TGCGCCAGCAGCTCCGACAGCCCGAACACCGGGGAGCTGTTTTTT
TRBV28	TRBD1	.	TRBJ1-6	CASSSYEGQGGSPLHF	TGTGCCAGCAGTTCTTATGAGGGACAGGGAGGTTCACCCCTCCACTTT